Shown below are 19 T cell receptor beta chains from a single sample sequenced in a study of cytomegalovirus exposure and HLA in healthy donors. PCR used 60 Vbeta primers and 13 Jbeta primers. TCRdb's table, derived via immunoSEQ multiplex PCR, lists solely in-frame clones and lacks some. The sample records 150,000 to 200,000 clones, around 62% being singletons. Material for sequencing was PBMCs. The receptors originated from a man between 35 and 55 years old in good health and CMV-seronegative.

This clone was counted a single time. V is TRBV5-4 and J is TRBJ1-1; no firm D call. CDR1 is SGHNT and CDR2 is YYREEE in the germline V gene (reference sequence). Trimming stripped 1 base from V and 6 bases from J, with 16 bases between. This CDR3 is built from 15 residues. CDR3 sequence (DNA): TGTGCCAGCAGCTTGAGGAACGGGCAGAGGGCTGAAGCTTTCTTT. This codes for CASSLRNGQRAEAFF.

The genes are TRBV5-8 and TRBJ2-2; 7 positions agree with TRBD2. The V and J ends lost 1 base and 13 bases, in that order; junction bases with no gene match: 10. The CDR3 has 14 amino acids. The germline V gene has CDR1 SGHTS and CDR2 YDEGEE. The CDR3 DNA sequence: TGTGCCAGCAGCTTGAGCGGGGAGGGCCGTCGGCTGTTTTTT. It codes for CASSLSGEGRRLFF.

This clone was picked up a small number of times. CDR3 residues: CAWSVGRTGYNSPLHF. The CDR3, as DNA: TGTGCCTGGAGTGTCGGCCGGACAGGCTATAATTCACCCCTCCACTTT. V and J are TRBV30 and TRBJ1-6; 7 bases match TRBD1. Germline assignment: CDR1 GTSNPN and CDR2 SVGIG (reference sequence). Trimming removed 0 bases from V and 3 bases from J; junction bases left unmatched: 5. The CDR3 is made up of 16 amino acids. The variable domain in full, with the rest retrieved from reference TRBV30 and TRBJ1-6, is SQTIHQWPATLVQPVGSPLSLECTVEGTSNPNLYWYRQAAGRGLQLLFYSVGIGQISSEVPQNLSASRPQDRQFILSSKKLLLSDSGFYLCAWSVGRTGYNSPLHFGNGTRLTVT.

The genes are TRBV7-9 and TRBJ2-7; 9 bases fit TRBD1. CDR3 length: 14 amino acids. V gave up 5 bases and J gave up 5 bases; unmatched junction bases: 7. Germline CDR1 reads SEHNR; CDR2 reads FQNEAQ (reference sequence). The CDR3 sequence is CASSPWTGDDEQYF. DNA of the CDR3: TGTGCCAGCAGCCCATGGACAGGGGACGACGAGCAGTACTTC.

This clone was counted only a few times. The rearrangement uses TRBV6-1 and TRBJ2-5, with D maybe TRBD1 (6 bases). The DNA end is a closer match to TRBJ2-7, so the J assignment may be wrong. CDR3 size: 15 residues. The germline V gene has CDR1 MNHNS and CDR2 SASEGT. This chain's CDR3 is CASSESDRPTYEQYF. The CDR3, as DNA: TGTGCCAGCAGTGAATCCGACAGGCCCACCTACGAGCAGTACTTC.

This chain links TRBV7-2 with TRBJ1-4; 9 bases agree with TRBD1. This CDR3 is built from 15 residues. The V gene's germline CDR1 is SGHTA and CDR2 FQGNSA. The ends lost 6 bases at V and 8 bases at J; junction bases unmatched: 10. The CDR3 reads CASSYQGQGQEKLFF. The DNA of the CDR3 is TGTGCCAGCAGTTACCAGGGACAGGGTCAGGAAAAACTGTTTTTT.

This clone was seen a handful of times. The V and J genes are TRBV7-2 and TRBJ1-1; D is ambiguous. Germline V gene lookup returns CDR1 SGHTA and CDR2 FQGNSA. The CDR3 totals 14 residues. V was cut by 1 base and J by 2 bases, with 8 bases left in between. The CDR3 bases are TGTGCCAGCAGCTTAGTTCGCACTAACACTGAAGCTTTCTTT. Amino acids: CASSLVRTNTEAFF.

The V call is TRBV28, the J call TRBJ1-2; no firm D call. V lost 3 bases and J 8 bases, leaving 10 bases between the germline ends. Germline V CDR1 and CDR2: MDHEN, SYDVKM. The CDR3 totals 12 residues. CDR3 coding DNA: TGTGCCAGCAGTTTCAGAGAGCGGGGCTACACCTTC. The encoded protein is CASSFRERGYTF.

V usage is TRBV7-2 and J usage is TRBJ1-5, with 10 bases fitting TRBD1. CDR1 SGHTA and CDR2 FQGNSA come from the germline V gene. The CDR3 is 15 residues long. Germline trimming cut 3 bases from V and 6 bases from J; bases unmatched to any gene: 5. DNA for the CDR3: TGTGCCAGCAGCTTGGGGACAGGGGTCCCTCAGCCCCAGCATTTT. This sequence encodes CASSLGTGVPQPQHF.

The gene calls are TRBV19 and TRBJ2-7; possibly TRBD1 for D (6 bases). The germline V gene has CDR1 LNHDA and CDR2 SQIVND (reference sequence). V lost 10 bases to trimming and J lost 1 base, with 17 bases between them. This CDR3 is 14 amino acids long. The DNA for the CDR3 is TGTGCCACAGCTTCATTAGGGGGATCCTACGAGCAGTACTTC. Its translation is CATASLGGSYEQYF.

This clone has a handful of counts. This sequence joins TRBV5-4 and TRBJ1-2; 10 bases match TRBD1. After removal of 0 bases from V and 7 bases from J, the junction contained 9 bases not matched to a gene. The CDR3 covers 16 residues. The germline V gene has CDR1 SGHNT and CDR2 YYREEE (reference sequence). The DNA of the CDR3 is TGTGCCAGCAGCTTGGCTCTGACAGGGGGCGAGGGTGGCTACACCTTC. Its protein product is CASSLALTGGEGGYTF.

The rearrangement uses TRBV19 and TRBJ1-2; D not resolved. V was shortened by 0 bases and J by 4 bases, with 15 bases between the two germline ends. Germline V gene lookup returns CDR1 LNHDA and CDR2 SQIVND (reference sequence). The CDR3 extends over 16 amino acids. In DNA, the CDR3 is TGTGCCAGTAGTATAGATCTAGTCAGTTTGACCTATGGCTACACCTTC. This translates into CASSIDLVSLTYGYTF.

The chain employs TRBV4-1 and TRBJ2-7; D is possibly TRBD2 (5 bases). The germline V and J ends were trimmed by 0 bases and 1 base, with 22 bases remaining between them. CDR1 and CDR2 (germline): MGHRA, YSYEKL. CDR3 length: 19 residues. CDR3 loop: CASSQDPPAEVRESYEQYF. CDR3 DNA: TGCGCCAGCAGCCAAGACCCCCCGGCGGAGGTTCGGGAATCCTACGAGCAGTACTTC.

The CDR3 nucleotides are TGTGCCACCAGCAGAGATTTGGGACAGGATTCACCCCTCCACTTT. It encodes CATSRDLGQDSPLHF. The chain employs TRBV15 and TRBJ1-6; 8 bases agree with TRBD1. The CDR3 length is 15 residues. From germline, CDR1 is LNHNV and CDR2 YYDKDF (reference sequence). J was trimmed by 8 bases and V by 0 bases; bases with no gene match: 3. Supplemented by reference TRBV15 and TRBJ1-6, the full variable domain reads DAMVIQNPRYQVTQFGKPVTLSCSQTLNHNVMYWYQQKSSQAPKLLFHYYDKDFNNEADTPDNFQSRRPNTSFCFLDIRSPGLGDTAMYLCATSRDLGQDSPLHFGNGTRLTVT.

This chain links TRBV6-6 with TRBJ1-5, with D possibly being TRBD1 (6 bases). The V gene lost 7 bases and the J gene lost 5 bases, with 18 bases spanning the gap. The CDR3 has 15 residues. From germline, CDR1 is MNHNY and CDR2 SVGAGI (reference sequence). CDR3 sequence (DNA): TGTGCCAGCACCCCCGTACAGGGTTCGGATCAGCCCCAGCATTTT. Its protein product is CASTPVQGSDQPQHF.

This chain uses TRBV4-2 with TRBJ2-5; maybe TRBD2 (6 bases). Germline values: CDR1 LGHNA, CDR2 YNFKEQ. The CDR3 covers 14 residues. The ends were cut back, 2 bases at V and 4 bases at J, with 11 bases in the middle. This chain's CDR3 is CASSQKGLSETQYF. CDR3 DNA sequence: TGTGCCAGCAGCCAAAAGGGACTGTCAGAGACCCAGTACTTC.

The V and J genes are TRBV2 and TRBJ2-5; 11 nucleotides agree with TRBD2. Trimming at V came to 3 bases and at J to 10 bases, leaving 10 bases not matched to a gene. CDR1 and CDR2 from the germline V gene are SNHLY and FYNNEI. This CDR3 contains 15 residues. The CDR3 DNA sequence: TGTGCCAGCAGTGATCCGGGACTAGCGGATAGAGGCCAGTACTTC. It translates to CASSDPGLADRGQYF.

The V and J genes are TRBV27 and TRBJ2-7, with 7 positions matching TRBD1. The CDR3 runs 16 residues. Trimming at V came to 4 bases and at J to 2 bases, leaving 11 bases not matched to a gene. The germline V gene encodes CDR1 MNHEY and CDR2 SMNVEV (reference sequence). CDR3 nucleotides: TGTGCCAGCAGTTGGTTCCGAACAGGGGACCCCTACGAGCAGTACTTC. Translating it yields CASSWFRTGDPYEQYF.

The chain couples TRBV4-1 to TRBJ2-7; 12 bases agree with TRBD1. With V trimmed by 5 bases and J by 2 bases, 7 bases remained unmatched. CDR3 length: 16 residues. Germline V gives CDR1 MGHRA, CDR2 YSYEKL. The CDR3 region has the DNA TGCGCCAGCAGCGCGTCCGGGACAGGGGGCGCCTACGAGCAGTACTTC. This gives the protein CASSASGTGGAYEQYF.